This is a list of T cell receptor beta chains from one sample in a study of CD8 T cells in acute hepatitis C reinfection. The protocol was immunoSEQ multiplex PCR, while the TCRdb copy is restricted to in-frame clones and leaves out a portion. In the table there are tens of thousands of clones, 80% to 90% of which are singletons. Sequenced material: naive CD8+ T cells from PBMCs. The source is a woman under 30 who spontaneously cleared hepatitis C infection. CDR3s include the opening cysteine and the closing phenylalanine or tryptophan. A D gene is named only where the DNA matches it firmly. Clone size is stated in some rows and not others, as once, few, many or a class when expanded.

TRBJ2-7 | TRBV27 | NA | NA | CASSSPRGEQYF | TGTGCCAGCAGTTCCCCACGGGGCGAGCAGTACTTC
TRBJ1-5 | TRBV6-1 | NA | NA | CASSAVDRLNQPQHF | TGTGCCAGCAGTGCCGTTGACCGTCTAAATCAGCCCCAGCATTTT
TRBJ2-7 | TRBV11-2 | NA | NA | CASSFVRPGQIYEQYF | TGTGCCAGCAGCTTCGTTCGCCCAGGACAGATCTACGAGCAGTACTTC
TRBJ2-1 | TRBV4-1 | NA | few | CASSQGINEQFF | TGCGCCAGCAGCCAAGGTATCAATGAGCAGTTCTTC
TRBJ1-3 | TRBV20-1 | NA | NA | CSAPDVNTIYF | TGCAGTGCCCCGGACGTGAACACCATATATTTT
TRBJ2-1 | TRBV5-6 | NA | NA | CASSLGGGPDNEQFF | TGTGCCAGCAGCTTAGGAGGGGGCCCCGACAATGAGCAGTTCTTC
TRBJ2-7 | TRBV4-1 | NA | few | CASSQSSGDGWEQYF | TGCGCCAGCAGCCAATCGTCGGGAGACGGGTGGGAGCAGTACTTC
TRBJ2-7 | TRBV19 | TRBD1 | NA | CASSILGTGVEQYF | TGTGCCAGTAGTATCCTGGGGACAGGGGTCGAGCAGTACTTC
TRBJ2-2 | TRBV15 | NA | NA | CATSRPSGGANTGELFF | TGTGCCACCAGCAGACCGAGTGGCGGCGCGAACACCGGGGAGCTGTTTTTT
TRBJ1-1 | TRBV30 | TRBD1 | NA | CAWKQTGVPEAFF | TGTGCCTGGAAACAGACAGGGGTGCCTGAAGCTTTCTTT
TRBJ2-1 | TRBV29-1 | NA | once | CSVGGGSYNEQFF | TGCAGCGTTGGAGGGGGGTCCTACAATGAGCAGTTCTTC
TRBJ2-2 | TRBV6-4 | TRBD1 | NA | CASSGTESTGELFF | TGTGCCAGCAGCGGGACAGAGTCAACCGGGGAGCTGTTTTTT
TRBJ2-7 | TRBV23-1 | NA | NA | CASSQSVRTYEQYF | TGCGCCAGCAGTCAATCGGTCAGAACCTACGAGCAGTACTTC
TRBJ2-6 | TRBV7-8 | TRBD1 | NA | CASSFRGGSSGANVLTF | TGTGCCAGCAGCTTCAGAGGGGGCAGCTCTGGGGCCAACGTCCTGACTTTC
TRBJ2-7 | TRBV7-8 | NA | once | CASSQAVSSYEQYF | TGTGCCAGCAGCCAAGCGGTGAGCTCCTACGAGCAGTACTTC
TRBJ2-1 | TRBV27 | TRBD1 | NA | CASSLSTGLIEQFF | TGTGCCAGCAGTTTATCGACAGGGCTCATTGAGCAGTTCTTC
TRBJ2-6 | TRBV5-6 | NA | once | CASSPLILGSGANVLTF | TGTGCCAGCAGCCCCCTTATATTAGGCTCTGGGGCCAACGTCCTGACTTTC
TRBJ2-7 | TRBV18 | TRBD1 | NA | CASSDRDRVYEQYF | TGTGCCAGCTCCGATCGGGACAGGGTCTACGAGCAGTACTTC
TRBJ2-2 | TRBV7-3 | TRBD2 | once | CASSYSGTNTGELFF | TGTGCCAGCAGCTATAGCGGGACTAACACCGGGGAGCTGTTTTTT
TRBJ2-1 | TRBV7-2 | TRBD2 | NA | CAGGGRLDNEQFF | TGTGCCGGGGGCGGGAGGTTGGACAATGAGCAGTTCTTC
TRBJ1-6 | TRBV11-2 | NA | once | CASSLVAGSTYSPLHF | TGTGCCAGCAGCTTAGTGGCAGGGTCGACTTACTCACCCCTCCACTTT
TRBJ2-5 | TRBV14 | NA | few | CASSQEGQETQYF | TGTGCCAGCAGCCAAGAAGGGCAAGAGACCCAGTACTTC
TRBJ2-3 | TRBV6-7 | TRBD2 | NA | CASWLKPGLSTDTQYF | TGTGCCAGCTGGCTTAAACCGGGACTAAGCACAGATACGCAGTATTTT
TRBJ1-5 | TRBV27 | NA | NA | CASRHVGGNNQPQHF | TGTGCCAGCAGACACGTGGGGGGAAACAATCAGCCCCAGCATTTT
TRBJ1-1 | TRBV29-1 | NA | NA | CSVFTFGTKEAFF | TGCAGCGTTTTCACCTTTGGGACAAAAGAAGCTTTCTTT